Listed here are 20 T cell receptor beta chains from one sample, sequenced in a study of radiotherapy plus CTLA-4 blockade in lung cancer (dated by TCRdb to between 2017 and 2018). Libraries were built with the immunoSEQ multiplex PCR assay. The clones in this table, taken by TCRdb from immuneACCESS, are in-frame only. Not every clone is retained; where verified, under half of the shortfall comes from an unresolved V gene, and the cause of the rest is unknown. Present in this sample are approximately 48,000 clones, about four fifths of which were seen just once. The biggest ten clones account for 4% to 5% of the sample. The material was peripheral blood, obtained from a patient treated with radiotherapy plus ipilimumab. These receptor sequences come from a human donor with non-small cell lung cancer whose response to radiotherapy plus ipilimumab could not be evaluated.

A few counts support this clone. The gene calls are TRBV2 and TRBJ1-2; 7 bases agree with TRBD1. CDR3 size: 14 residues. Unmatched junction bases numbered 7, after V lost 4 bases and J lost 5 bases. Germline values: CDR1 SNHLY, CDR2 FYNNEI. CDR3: CASSVQGLNYGYTF. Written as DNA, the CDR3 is TGTGCCAGCAGTGTACAGGGGCTCAATTATGGCTACACCTTC.

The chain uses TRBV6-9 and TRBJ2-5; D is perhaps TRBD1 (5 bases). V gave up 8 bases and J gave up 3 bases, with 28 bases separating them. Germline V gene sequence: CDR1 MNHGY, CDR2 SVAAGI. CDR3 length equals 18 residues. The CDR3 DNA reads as TGTGCCAGCCCTACCAGCCCTGCAGGGCCAGGCGGAAAAGAGACCCAGTACTTC. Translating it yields CASPTSPAGPGGKETQYF.

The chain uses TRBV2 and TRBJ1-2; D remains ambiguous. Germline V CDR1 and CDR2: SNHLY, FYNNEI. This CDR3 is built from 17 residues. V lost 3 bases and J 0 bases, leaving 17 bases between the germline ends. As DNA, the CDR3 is TGTGCCAGCAGTGAGGAGTGGCCTCAGTTAGCTAACTATGGCTACACCTTC. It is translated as CASSEEWPQLANYGYTF. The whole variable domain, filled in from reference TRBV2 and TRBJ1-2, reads EPEVTQTPSHQVTQMGQEVILRCVPISNHLYFYWYRQILGQKVEFLVSFYNNEISEKSEIFDDQFSVERPDGSNFTLKIRSTKLEDSAMYFCASSEEWPQLANYGYTFGSGTRLTVV.

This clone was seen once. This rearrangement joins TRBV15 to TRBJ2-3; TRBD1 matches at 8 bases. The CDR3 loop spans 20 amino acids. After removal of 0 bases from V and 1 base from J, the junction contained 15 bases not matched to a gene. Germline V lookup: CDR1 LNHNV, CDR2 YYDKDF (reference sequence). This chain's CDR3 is CATSRDKSLSGGRGTDTQYF. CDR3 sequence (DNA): TGTGCCACCAGCAGAGATAAATCCCTATCAGGGGGCCGGGGCACAGATACGCAGTATTTT.

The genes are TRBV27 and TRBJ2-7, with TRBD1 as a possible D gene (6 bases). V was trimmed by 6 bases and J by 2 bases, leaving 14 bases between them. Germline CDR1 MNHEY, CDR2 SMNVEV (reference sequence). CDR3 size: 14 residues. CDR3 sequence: CASRFRGHAYEQYF. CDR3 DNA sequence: TGTGCCAGCAGATTCAGGGGACATGCCTACGAGCAGTACTTC.

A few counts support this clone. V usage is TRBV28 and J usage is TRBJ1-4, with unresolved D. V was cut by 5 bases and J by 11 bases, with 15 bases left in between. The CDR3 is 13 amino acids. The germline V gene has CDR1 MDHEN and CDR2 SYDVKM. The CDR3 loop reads CASSVGPLGKLFF. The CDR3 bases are TGTGCCAGCAGTGTAGGCCCTCTAGGCAAACTGTTTTTT.

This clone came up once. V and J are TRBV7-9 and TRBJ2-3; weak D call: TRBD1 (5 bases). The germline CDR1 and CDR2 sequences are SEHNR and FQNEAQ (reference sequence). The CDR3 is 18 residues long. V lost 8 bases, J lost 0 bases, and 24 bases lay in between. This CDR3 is CASGHPDSLLRSTDTQYF. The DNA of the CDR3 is TGTGCCAGCGGTCACCCCGACAGTCTTCTCCGGAGCACAGATACGCAGTATTTT.

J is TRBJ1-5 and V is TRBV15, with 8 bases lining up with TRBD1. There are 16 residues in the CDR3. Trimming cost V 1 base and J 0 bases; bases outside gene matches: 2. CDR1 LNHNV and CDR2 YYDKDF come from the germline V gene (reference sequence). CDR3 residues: CATSRGGQASNQPQHF. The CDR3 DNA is TGTGCCACCAGCAGAGGGGGACAGGCTAGCAATCAGCCCCAGCATTTT.

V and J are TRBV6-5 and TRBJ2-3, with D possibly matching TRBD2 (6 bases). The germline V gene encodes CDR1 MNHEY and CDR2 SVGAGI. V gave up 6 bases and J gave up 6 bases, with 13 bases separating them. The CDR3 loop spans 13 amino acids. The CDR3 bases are TGTGCCAGCAGGCGCGGGGTTGGGGATACGCAGTATTTT. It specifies CASRRGVGDTQYF.

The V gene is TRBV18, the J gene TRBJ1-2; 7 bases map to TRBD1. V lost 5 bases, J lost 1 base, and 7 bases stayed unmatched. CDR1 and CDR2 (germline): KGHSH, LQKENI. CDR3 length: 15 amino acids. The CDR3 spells CASSSTGQVNYGYTF. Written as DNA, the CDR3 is TGTGCCAGCTCATCGACAGGACAGGTTAACTATGGCTACACCTTC.

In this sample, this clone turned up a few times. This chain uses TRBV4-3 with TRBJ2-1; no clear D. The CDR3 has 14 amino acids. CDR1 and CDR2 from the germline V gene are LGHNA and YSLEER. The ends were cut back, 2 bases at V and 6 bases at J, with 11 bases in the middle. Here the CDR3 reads CASSQIYIGNEQFF. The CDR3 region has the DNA TGCGCCAGCAGCCAAATTTATATCGGCAATGAGCAGTTCTTC.

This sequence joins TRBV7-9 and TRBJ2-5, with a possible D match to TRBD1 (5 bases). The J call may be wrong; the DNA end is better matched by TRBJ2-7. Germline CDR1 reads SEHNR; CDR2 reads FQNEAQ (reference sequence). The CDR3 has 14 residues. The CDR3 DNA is TGTGCCAGCAGCTTAAAAGGGGAAACCTACGAGCAGTACTTC. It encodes CASSLKGETYEQYF.

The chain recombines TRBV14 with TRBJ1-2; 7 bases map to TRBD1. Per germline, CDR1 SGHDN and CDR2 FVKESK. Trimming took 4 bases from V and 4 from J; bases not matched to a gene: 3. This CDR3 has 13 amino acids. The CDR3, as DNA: TGTGCCAGCAGCCCGGGACAGCTCTATGGCTACACCTTC. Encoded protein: CASSPGQLYGYTF.

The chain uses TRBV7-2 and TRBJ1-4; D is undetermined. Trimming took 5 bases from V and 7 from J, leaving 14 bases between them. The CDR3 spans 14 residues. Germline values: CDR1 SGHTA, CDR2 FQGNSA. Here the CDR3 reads CASSLGLGVEKLFF. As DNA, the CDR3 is TGTGCCAGCAGCCTCGGCCTCGGGGTTGAAAAACTGTTTTTT. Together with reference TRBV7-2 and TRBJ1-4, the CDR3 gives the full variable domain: GAGVSQSPSNKVTEKGKDVELRCDPISGHTALYWYRQSLGQGLEFLIYFQGNSAPDKSGLPSDRFSAERTGGSVSTLTIQRTQQEDSAVYLCASSLGLGVEKLFFGSGTQLSVL.

CDR3 bases: TGTGCCAGACACCAGGGGGCCGGTCAGCCCCAGCATTTT. It codes for CARHQGAGQPQHF. The chain carries TRBV14 and TRBJ1-5, with 8 bases identical to TRBD1. Germline V gene data show CDR1 as SGHDN and CDR2 as FVKESK. This CDR3 has 13 residues. V shed 9 bases and J 6 bases; nucleotides not matched to a gene: 7.

This CDR3 is CASSPQGAKNTEAFF. CDR3 nucleotides: TGTGCCAGCTCACCTCAGGGGGCCAAGAACACTGAAGCTTTCTTT. The chain links TRBV18 to TRBJ1-1; 8 bases fit TRBD1. This CDR3 has 15 amino acids. CDR1 is KGHSH, CDR2 LQKENI, per germline. The J segment lost 1 base and the V segment lost 3 bases, leaving 4 bases of the junction unmatched.

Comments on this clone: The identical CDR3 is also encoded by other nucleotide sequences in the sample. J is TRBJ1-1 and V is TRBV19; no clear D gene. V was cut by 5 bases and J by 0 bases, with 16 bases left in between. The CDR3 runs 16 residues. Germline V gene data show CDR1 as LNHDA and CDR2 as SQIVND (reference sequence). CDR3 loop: CASSLSAGELNTEAFF. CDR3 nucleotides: TGTGCCAGTAGTCTAAGCGCCGGGGAGCTGAACACTGAAGCTTTCTTT.

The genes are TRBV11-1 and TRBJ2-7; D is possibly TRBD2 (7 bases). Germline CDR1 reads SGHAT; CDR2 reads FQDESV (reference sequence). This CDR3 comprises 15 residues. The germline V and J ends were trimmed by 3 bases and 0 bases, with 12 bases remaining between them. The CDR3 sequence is CASSLRGPNSYEQYF. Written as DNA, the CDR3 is TGTGCCAGCAGCTTGCGGGGGCCAAACTCCTACGAGCAGTACTTC.

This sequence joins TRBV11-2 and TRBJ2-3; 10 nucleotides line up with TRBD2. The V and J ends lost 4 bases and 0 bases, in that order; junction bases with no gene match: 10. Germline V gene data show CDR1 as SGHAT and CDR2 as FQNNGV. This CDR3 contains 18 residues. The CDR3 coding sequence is TGTGCCAGCAGCTCTACACTAACTAGCGGGACTAGCACAGATACGCAGTATTTT. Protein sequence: CASSSTLTSGTSTDTQYF.

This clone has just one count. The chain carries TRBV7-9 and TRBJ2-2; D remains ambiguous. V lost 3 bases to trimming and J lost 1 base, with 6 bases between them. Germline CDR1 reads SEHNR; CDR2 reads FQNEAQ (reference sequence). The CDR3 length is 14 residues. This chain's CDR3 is CASSFSGNTGELFF. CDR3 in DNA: TGTGCCAGCAGCTTTTCAGGGAACACCGGGGAGCTGTTTTTT.